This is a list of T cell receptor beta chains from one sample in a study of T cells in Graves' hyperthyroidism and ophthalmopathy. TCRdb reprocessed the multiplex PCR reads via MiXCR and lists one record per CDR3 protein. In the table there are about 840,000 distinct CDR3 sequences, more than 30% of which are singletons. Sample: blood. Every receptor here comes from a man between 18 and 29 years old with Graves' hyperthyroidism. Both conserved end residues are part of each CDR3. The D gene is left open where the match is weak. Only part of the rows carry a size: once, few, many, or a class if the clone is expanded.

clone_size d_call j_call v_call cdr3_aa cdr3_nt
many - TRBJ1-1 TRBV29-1 CSVEGVDGLNTEAFF TGCAGCGTTGAAGGCGTTGACGGCCTGAACACTGAAGCTTTCTTT
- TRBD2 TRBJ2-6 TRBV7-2 CASSSVAGDSSGANVLTF TGTGCCAGCAGCTCAGTCGCGGGGGATTCCTCTGGGGCCAACGTCCTGACTTTC
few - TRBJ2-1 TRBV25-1 CASSEYGRTGNEQFF TGTGCCAGCAGTGAATATGGGAGGACAGGCAATGAGCAGTTCTTC
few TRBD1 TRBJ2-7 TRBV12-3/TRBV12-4 CASSAQGAGTYEQYF TGTGCCAGCAGTGCGCAGGGGGCGGGCACCTACGAGCAGTACTTC
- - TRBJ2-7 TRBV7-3 CASSRLRLRTYEQYF TGTGCCAGCAGCCGGCTGCGACTACGCACCTACGAGCAGTACTTC
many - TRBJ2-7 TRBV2 CASRASVYEQYF TGTGCCAGCAGGGCTAGCGTATACGAGCAGTACTTC
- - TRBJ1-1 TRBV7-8 CASSPSWGRGTEAFF TGTGCCAGCAGCCCATCCTGGGGGCGTGGGACTGAAGCTTTCTTT
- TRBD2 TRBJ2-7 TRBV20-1 CSAKPGTSSYEQYF TGCAGTGCTAAACCCGGGACTAGTTCCTACGAGCAGTACTTC
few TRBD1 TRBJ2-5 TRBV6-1 CASSTGQGAETQYF TGTGCCAGCAGTACGGGACAGGGGGCAGAGACCCAGTACTTC
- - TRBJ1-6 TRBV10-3 CASSSLGGGQFNSPLHF TGTGCCAGCAGTTCCCTGGGGGGCGGTCAGTTTAATTCACCCCTCCACTTT
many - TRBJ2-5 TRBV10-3 CAISDTAETQYF TGTGCCATCAGTGACACGGCGGAGACCCAGTACTTC
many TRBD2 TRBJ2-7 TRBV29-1 CSVEDGSSGQGYEQYF TGCAGCGTTGAAGATGGGTCTAGCGGTCAAGGGTACGAGCAGTACTTC
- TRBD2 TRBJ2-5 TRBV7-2 CASSLGGLAAGKETQYF TGTGCCAGCAGCTTAGGAGGACTAGCGGCGGGGAAAGAGACCCAGTACTTC
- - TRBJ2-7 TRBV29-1 CSVRGVGNEQYF TGCAGCGTTAGAGGGGTAGGGAACGAGCAGTACTTC
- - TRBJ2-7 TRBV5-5 CASSPEGQPYEQYF TGTGCCAGCAGCCCCGAGGGACAACCCTACGAGCAGTACTTC
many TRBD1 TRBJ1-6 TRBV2 CASTWDSNSPLHF TGTGCCAGCACCTGGGACAGTAATTCACCCCTCCACTTT
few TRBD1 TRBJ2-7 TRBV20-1 CSPQGLHDPYEQYF TGCAGCCCACAGGGGCTCCACGACCCCTACGAGCAGTACTTC
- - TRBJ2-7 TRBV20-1 CSANEVSYEQYF TGCAGTGCTAATGAAGTTTCCTACGAGCAGTACTTC